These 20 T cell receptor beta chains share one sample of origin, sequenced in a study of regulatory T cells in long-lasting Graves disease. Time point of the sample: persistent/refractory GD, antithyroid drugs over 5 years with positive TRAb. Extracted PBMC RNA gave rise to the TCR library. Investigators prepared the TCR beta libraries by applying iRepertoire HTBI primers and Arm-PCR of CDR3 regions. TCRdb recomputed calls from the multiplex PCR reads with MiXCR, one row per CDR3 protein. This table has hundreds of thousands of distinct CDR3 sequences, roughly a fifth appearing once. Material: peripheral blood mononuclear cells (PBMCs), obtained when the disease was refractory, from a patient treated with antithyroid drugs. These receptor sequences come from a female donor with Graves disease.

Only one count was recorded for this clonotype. The CDR3 nucleotides are TGTGCCAGTAGTATCTGGGCCGGGGAGCTGTTTTTT. Amino acid sequence: CASSIWAGELFF. The rearrangement uses TRBV19 and TRBJ2-2; D is unresolved. This CDR3 spans 12 amino acids. V was pared by 3 bases and J by 6 bases, with 5 bases between. CDR1 LNHDA and CDR2 SQIVND come from the germline V gene (reference sequence).

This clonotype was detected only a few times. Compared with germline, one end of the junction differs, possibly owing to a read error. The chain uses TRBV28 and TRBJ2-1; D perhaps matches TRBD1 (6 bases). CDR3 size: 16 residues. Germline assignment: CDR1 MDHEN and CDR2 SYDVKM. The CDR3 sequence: CASSLGWDTSDNEQFF. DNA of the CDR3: TGTGCCAGCAGTTTAGGGTGGGACACCTCCGACAATGAGCAGTTCTTC.

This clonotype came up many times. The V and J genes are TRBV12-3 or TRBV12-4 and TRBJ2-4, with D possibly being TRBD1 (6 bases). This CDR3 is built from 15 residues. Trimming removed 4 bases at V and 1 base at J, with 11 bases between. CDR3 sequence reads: CASSSGQPAKNIQYF. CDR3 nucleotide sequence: TGTGCCAGCAGTTCCGGACAGCCGGCCAAAAACATTCAGTACTTC.

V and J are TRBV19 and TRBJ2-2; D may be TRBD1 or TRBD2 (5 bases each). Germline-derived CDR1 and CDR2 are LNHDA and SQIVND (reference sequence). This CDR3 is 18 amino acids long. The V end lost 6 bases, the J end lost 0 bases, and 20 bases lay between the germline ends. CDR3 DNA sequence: TGTGCCAGTAGGATGCCGGGTTGGGGGACCCCGAACACCGGGGAGCTGTTTTTT. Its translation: CASRMPGWGTPNTGELFF.

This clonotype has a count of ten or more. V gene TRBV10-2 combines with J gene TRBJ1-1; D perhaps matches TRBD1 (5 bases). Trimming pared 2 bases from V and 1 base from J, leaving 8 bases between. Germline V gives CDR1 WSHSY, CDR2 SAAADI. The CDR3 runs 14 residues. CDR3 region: CASSEMGGNTEAFF. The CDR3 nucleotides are TGCGCCAGCAGTGAGATGGGGGGGAACACTGAAGCTTTCTTT.

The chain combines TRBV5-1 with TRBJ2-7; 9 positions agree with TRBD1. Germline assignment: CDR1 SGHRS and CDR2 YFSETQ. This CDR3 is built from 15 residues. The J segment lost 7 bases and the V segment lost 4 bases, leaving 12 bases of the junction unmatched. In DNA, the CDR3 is TGCGCCAGCAGCGAAACCGGGACAGGGCATTGGGAGCAGTACTTC. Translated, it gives CASSETGTGHWEQYF.

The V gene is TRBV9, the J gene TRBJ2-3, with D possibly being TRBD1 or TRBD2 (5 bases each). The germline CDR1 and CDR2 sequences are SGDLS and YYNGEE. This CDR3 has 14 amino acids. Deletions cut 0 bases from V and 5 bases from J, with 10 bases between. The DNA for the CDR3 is TGTGCCAGCAGCGTAGAGTTGGGGGAAGATACGCAGTATTTT. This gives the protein CASSVELGEDTQYF. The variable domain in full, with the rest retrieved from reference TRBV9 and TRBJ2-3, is DSGVTQTPKHLITATGQRVTLRCSPRSGDLSVYWYQQSLDQGLQFLIQYYNGEERAKGNILERFSAQQFPDLHSELNLSSLELGDSALYFCASSVELGEDTQYFGPGTRLTVL.

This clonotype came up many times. The CDR3 protein is CASSLVGGGEQYF. The DNA for the CDR3 is TGCGCCAGCAGCTTGGTAGGGGGCGGCGAGCAGTACTTC. The chain employs TRBV5-1 and TRBJ2-7; 7 positions agree with TRBD1. CDR1 SGHRS and CDR2 YFSETQ come from the germline V gene. The CDR3 loop spans 13 amino acids. V lost 0 bases to trimming and J lost 6 bases; unmatched junction nucleotides: 3. The variable domain in full, completed from reference TRBV5-1 and TRBJ2-7, reads KAGVTQTPRYLIKTRGQQVTLSCSPISGHRSVSWYQQTPGQGLQFLFEYFSETQRNKGNFPGRFSGRQFSNSRSEMNVSTLELGDSALYLCASSLVGGGEQYFGPGTRLTVT.

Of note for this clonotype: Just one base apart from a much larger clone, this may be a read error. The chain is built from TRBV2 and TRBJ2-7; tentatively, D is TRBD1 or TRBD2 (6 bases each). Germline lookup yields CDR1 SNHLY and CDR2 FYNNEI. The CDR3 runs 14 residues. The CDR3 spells CAGSEGGLYYEQYF. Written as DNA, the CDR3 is TGTGCCGGCAGTGAAGGGGGGCTTTACTACGAGCAGTACTTC.

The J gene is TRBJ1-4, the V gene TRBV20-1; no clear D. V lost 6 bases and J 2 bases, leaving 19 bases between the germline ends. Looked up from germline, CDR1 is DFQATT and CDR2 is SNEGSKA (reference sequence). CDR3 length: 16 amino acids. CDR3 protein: CSAHPPVESTNEKLFF. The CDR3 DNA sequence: TGCAGTGCGCACCCTCCAGTGGAATCCACTAATGAAAAACTGTTTTTT.

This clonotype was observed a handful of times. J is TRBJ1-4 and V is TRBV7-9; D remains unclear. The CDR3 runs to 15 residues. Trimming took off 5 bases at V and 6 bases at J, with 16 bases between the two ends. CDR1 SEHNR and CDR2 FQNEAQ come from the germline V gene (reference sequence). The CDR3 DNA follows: TGTGCCAGCAGCCCCGATTCAGACCGGGATGAAAAACTGTTTTTT. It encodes CASSPDSDRDEKLFF.

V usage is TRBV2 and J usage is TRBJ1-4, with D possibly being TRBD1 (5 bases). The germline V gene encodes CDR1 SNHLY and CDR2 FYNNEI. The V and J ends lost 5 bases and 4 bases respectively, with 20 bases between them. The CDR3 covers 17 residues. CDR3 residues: CASSLKQGQGLNEKLFF. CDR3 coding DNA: TGTGCCAGCAGTCTTAAACAAGGGCAGGGACTTAATGAAAAACTGTTTTTT.

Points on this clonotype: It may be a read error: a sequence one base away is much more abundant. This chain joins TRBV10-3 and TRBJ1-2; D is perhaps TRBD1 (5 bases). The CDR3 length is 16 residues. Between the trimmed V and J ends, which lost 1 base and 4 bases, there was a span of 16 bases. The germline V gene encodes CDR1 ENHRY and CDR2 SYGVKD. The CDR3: CAISEFRTPEPYGYTF. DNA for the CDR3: TGTGCCATCAGTGAGTTTAGGACACCTGAACCCTATGGCTACACCTTC.

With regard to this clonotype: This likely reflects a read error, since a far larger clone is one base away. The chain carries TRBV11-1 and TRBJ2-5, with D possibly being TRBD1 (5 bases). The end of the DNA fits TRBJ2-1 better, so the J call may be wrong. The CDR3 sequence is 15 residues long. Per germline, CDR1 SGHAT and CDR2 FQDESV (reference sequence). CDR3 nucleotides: TGTGCCAGCAGCCCTATAGGGGTACGTCGCAATGAGCAGTTCTTC. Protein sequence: CASSPIGVRRNEQFF.

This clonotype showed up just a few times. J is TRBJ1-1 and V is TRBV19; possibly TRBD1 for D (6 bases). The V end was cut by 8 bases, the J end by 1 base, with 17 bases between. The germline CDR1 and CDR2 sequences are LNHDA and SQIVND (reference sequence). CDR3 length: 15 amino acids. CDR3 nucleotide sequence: TGTGCCAGTTCGCCAGGGGAGGACGGGAACACTGAAGCTTTCTTT. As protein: CASSPGEDGNTEAFF.

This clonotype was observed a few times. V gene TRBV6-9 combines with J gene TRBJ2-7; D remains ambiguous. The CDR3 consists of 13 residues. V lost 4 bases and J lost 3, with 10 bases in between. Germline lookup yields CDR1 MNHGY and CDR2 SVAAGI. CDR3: CASSFGVNYEQYF. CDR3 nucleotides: TGTGCCAGCAGTTTTGGTGTCAACTACGAGCAGTACTTC.

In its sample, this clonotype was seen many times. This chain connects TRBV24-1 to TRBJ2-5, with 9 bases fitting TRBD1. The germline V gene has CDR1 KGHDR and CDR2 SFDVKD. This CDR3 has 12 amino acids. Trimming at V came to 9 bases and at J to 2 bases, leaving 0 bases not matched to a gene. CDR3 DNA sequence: TGTGCCACCGGACAGGGGCAAGAGACCCAGTACTTC. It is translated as CATGQGQETQYF.

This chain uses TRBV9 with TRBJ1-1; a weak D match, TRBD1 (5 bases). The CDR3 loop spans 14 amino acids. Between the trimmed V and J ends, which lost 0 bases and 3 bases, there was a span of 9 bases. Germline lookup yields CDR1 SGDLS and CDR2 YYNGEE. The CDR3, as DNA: TGTGCCAGCAGCGTAGAAGGGGCCGACACTGAAGCTTTCTTT. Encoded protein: CASSVEGADTEAFF.

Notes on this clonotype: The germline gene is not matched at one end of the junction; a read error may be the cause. The chain's CDR3 is CVSSQIPTGGQIIRPQHF. Written as DNA, the CDR3 is TGCGTCAGCAGCCAAATCCCGACAGGGGGGCAGATAATTCGGCCCCAGCATTTT. The genes are TRBV4-1 and TRBJ1-5; 9 bases line up with TRBD1. The germline V gene has CDR1 MGHRA and CDR2 YSYEKL. There are 18 residues in the CDR3.

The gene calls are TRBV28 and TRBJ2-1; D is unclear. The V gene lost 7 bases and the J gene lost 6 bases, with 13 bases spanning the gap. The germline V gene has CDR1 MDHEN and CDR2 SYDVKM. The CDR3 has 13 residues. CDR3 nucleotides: TGTGCCAGCACGGATAACCCCGCCAATGAGCAGTTCTTC. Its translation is CASTDNPANEQFF.